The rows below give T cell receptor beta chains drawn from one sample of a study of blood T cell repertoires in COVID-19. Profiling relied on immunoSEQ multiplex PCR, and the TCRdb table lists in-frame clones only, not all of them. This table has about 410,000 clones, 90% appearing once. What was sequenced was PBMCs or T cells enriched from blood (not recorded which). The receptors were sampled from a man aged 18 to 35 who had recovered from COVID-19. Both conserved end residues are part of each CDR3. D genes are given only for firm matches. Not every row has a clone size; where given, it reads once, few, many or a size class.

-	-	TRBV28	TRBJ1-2	CASRTPSSYGYTF	TGTGCCAGCCGGACACCGTCCTCCTATGGCTACACCTTC
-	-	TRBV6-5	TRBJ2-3	CASFAGGADTQYF	TGTGCCAGCTTCGCGGGTGGGGCAGATACGCAGTATTTT
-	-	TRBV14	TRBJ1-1	CASSQTTANTEAFF	TGTGCCAGCAGTCAAACGACAGCGAACACTGAAGCTTTCTTT
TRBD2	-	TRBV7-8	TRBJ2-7	CASSPKGGSYEQYF	TGTGCCAGCAGCCCGAAGGGAGGGAGCTACGAGCAGTACTTC
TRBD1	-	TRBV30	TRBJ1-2	CAWSSTGGRGYTF	TGTGCCTGGAGTTCTACAGGGGGGAGGGGCTACACCTTC
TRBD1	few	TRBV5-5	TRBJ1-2	CASSSPTGVYGYTF	TGTGCCAGCAGCTCGCCGACAGGGGTTTATGGCTACACCTTC
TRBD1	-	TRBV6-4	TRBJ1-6	CASSDPDRGSNSPLHF	TGTGCCAGCAGTGACCCGGACAGGGGCAGTAATTCACCCCTCCACTTT
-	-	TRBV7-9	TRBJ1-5	CASSLALGNSNQPQHF	TGTGCCAGCAGCTTAGCACTCGGGAATAGCAATCAGCCCCAGCATTTT
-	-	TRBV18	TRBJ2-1	CASSQSGYSYNEQFF	TGTGCCAGCTCTCAATCAGGGTATTCCTACAATGAGCAGTTCTTC
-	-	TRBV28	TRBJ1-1	CASSLRQSEAFF	TGTGCCAGCAGTTTGAGACAGAGTGAAGCTTTCTTT
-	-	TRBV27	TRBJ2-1	CASSFEAVATQFF	TGTGCCAGCAGTTTTGAAGCGGTTGCCACTCAGTTCTTC
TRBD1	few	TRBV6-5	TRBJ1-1	CASGQGAYTEAFF	TGTGCCAGTGGACAGGGGGCTTACACTGAAGCTTTCTTT
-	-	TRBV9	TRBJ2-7	CASSPQPAGEQYF	TGTGCCAGCAGCCCGCAACCGGCCGGGGAGCAGTACTTC
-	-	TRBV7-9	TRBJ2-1	CASSLSGPNEQFF	TGTGCCAGCAGCTTATCAGGGCCAAATGAGCAGTTCTTC
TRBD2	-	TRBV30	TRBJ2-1	CAWSVLAATFF	TGTGCCTGGAGCGTACTAGCGGCAACATTCTTC
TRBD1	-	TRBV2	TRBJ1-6	CASREGQGSNSPLHF	TGTGCCAGCAGAGAGGGACAGGGAAGTAATTCACCCCTCCACTTT
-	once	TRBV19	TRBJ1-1	CASSLLQANTEAFF	TGTGCCAGTAGCCTTCTTCAGGCGAACACTGAAGCTTTCTTT
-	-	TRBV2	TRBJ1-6	CASKGDSSYNSPLHF	TGTGCCAGCAAAGGAGATAGCTCCTATAATTCACCCCTCCACTTT
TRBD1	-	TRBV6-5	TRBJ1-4	CASKTGQATNEKLFF	TGTGCCAGTAAAACCGGACAGGCAACTAATGAAAAACTGTTTTTT
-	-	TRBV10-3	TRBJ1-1	CAISDKGQNTEAFF	TGTGCCATCAGTGATAAGGGACAGAACACTGAAGCTTTCTTT
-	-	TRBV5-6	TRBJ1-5	CASSLRVSGNQPQHF	TGTGCCAGCAGCTTACGGGTATCGGGCAATCAGCCCCAGCATTTT
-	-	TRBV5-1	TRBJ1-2	CASSLVEGTNYGYTF	TGCGCCAGCAGCTTGGTCGAAGGGACAAACTATGGCTACACCTTC
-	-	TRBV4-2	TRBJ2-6	CASSQELKHGWFSGANVLTF	TGTGCCAGCAGCCAGGAACTAAAACACGGCTGGTTCTCTGGGGCCAACGTCCTGACTTTC
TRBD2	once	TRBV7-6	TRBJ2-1	CASSYNLGTSGYNEQFF	TGTGCCAGCAGCTACAATCTCGGGACTAGCGGGTACAATGAGCAGTTCTTC
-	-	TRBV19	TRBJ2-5	CASSIEYRVGETQYF	TGTGCCAGTAGTATCGAGTACAGGGTGGGGGAGACCCAGTACTTC
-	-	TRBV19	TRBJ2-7	CASSIDLGQTYEQYF	TGTGCCAGTAGTATAGATCTGGGACAAACCTACGAGCAGTACTTC
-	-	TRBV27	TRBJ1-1	CAASDRNTEAFF	TGTGCCGCGTCGGACAGGAACACTGAAGCTTTCTTT
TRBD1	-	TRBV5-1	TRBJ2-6	CASRRDRGYSGANVLTF	TGCGCCAGCAGAAGGGACAGGGGATATAGTGGGGCCAACGTCCTGACTTTC
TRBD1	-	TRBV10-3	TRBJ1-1	CAISTDRGRRAFF	TGTGCCATCAGTACGGACAGGGGGCGCAGGGCTTTCTTT
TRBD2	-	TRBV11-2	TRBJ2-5	CASSLNRGGYPETQYF	TGTGCCAGCAGCCTCAACCGGGGGGGATACCCCGAGACCCAGTACTTC
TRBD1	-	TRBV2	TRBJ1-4	CASRETGTGVEKLFF	TGTGCCAGCAGAGAGACCGGGACAGGGGTTGAAAAACTGTTTTTT
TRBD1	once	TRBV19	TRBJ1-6	CASRSGTGGIGRRSPLHF	TGTGCCAGTAGAAGTGGGACAGGGGGCATCGGGAGGCGATCACCCCTCCACTTT
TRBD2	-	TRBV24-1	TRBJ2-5	CATSDKPGLATAGGFRETQYF	TGTGCCACCAGTGATAAGCCTGGACTAGCGACCGCCGGGGGTTTTCGAGAGACCCAGTACTTC
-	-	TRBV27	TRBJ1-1	CASRLQGANTEAFF	TGTGCCAGCAGGTTACAGGGCGCGAACACTGAAGCTTTCTTT
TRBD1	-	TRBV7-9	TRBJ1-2	CASSYGTGTNYGYTF	TGTGCCAGCAGTTATGGGACAGGGACTAACTATGGCTACACCTTC
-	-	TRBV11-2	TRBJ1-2	CASSLQASPNNYGYTF	TGTGCCAGCAGCTTACAAGCATCCCCCAATAACTATGGCTACACCTTC
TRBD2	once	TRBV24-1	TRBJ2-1	CATSDLQVGSSGGPYNEQFF	TGTGCCACCAGTGATTTGCAAGTTGGCAGTAGCGGGGGTCCTTACAATGAGCAGTTCTTC
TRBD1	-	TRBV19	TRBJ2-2	CASSIWGQSTGELFF	TGTGCCAGTAGTATATGGGGACAGTCAACCGGGGAGCTGTTTTTT
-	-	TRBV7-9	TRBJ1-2	CASSPNPGGYGYTF	TGTGCCAGCAGCCCTAACCCGGGGGGCTATGGCTACACCTTC
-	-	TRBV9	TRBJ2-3	CASSVAPTTGFVEDTQYF	TGTGCCAGCAGCGTAGCTCCCACGACAGGCTTCGTCGAAGATACGCAGTATTTT
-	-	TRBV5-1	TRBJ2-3	CASKLRPVTGGTDTQYF	TGCGCCAGCAAATTGCGCCCCGTGACAGGCGGCACAGATACGCAGTATTTT
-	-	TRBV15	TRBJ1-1	CATTWTRETEAFF	TGTGCCACCACCTGGACGAGGGAGACTGAAGCTTTCTTT
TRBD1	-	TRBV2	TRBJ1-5	CASRGGQGGQPQHF	TGTGCCAGCAGGGGGGGACAGGGTGGACAGCCCCAGCATTTT
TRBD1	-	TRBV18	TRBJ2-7	CASSEGQSLTYEQYF	TGTGCCAGCTCCGAGGGACAGTCACTAACCTACGAGCAGTACTTC
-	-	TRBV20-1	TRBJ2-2	CSASSSVTGELFF	TGCAGTGCTAGTTCGAGTGTCACCGGGGAGCTGTTTTTT
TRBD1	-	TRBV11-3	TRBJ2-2	CASSFQQGATGELFF	TGTGCCAGCAGCTTCCAACAGGGGGCCACCGGGGAGCTGTTTTTT
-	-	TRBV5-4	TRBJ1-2	CASSSPDSYGYTF	TGTGCCAGCAGCTCACCCGACAGCTATGGCTACACCTTC
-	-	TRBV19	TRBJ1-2	CASMSGNYGYTF	TGTGCCAGTATGAGCGGGAACTATGGCTACACCTTC
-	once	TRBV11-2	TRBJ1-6	CASSLAGISFSPLHF	TGTGCCAGCAGCTTAGCCGGGATTAGTTTTTCACCCCTCCACTTT
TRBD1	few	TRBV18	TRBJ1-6	CASSPPSRGYNSPLHF	TGTGCCAGCTCACCGCCCAGCAGGGGGTATAATTCACCCCTCCACTTT
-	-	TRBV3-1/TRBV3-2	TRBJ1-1	CASSQRSTEAFF	TGTGCCAGCAGCCAGCGGTCCACTGAAGCTTTCTTT
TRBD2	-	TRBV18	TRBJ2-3	CASSPGPGRTQYF	TGTGCCAGCTCACCGGGCCCCGGGAGGACGCAGTATTTT
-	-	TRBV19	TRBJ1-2	CASNPGMGGYTF	TGTGCCAGTAACCCGGGGATGGGTGGCTACACCTTC